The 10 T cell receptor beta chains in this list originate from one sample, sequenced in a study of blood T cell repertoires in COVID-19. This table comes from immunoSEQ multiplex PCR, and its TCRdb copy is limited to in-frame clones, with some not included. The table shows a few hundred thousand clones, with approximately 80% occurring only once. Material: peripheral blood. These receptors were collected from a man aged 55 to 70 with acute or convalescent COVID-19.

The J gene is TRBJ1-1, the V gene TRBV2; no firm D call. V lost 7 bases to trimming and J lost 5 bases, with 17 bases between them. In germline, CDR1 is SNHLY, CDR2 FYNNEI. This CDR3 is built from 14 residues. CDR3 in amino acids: CASNYIGRTTEAFF. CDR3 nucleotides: TGTGCCAGCAACTACATTGGTCGTACGACTGAAGCTTTCTTT.

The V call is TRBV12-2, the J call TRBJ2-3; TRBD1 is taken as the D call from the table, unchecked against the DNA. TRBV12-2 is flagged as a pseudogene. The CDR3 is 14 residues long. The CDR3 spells CASRPGLNTDTQYF. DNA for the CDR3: TGTGCAAGTCGCCCTGGCCTGAACACAGATACGCAGTATTTT.

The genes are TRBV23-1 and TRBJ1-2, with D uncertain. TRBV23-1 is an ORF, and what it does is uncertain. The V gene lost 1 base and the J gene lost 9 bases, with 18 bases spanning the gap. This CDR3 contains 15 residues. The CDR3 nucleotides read TGCGCCAGCAGTCAATTTGATGTGAGGGAGTGGTGCTACACCTTC. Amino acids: CASSQFDVREWCYTF.

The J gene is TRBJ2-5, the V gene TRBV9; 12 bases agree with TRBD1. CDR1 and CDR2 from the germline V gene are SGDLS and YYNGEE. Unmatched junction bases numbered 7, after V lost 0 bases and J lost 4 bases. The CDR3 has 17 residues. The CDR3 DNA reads TGTGCCAGCAGCGTAGCTGGTGGGACAGGGGGCCGAGAGACCCAGTACTTC. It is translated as CASSVAGGTGGRETQYF.

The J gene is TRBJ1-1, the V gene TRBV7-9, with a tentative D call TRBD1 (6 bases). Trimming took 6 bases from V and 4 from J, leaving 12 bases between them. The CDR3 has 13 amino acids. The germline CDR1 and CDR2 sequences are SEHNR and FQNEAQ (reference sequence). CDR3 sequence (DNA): TGTGCCAGCAGGGGGTTGGACAGCACTGAAGCTTTCTTT. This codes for CASRGLDSTEAFF.

In DNA, the CDR3 is TGTGCCAGCAGTCCAAACAACAATGAGCAGTTCTTC. This encodes CASSPNNNEQFF. The chain recombines TRBV12-3 or TRBV12-4 with TRBJ2-1; the D is unclear. The length of the CDR3 is 12 residues. Trimming took 5 bases from V and 5 from J, leaving 7 bases between them.

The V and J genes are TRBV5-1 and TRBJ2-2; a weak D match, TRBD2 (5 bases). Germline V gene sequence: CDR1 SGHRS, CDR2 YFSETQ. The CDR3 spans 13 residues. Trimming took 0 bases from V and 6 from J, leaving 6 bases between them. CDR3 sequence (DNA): TGCGCCAGCAGCTTGGGGGAGCCCGGGGAGCTGTTTTTT. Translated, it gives CASSLGEPGELFF.

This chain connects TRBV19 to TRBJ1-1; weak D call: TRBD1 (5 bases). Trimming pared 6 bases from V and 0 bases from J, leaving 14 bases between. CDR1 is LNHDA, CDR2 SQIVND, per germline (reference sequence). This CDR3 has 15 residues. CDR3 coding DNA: TGTGCCAGTAGAGGGGCAGGATCTATGAACACTGAAGCTTTCTTT. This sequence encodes CASRGAGSMNTEAFF.

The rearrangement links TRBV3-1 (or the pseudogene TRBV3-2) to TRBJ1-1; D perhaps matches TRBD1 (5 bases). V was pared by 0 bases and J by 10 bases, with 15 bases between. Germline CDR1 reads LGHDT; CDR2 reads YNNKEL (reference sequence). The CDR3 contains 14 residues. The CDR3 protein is CASSQDPGTGLAFF. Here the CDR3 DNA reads TGTGCCAGCAGCCAAGATCCAGGAACAGGTCTAGCTTTCTTT.

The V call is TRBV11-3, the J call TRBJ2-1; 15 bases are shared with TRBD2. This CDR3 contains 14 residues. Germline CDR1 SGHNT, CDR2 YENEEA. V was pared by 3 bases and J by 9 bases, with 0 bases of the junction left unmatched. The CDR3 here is CASSLGLAGGEQFF. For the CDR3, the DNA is TGTGCCAGCAGCTTGGGACTAGCGGGGGGTGAGCAGTTCTTC. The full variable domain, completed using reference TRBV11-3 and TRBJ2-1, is EAGVVQSPRYKIIEKKQPVAFWCNPISGHNTLYWYLQNLGQGPELLIRYENEEAVDDSQLPKDRFSAERLKGVDSTLKIQPAELGDSAVYLCASSLGLAGGEQFFGPGTRLTVL.